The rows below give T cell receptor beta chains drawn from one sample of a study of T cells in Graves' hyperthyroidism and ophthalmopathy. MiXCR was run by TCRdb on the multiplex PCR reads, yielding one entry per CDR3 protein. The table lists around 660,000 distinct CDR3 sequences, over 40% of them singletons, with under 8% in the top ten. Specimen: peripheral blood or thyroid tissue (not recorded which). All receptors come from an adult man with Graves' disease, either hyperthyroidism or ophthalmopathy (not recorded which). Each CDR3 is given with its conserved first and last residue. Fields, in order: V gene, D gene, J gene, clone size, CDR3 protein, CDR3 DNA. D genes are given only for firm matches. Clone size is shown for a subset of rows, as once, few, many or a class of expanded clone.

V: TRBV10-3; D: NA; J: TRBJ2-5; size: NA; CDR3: CATGKTQETQYF; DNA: TGTGCCACCGGGAAAACACAAGAGACCCAGTACTTC
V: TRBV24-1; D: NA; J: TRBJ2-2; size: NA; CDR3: CATSDLMGRGTGELFF; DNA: TGTGCCACCAGTGATTTGATGGGGCGCGGCACCGGGGAGCTGTTTTTT
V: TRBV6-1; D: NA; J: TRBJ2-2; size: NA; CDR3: CASNALGVNTGELFF; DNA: TGTGCCAGTAACGCTTTGGGGGTCAACACCGGGGAGCTGTTTTTT
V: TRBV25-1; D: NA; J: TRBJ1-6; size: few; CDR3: CASSYSSSSVSTLHF; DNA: TGTGCCAGCAGTTACTCGAGTAGTTCTGTTTCGACCCTCCACTTT
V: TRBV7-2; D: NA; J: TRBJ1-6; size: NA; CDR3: CASRGQNAGNSPLHF; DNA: TGTGCCAGCAGAGGACAGAATGCAGGCAATTCACCCCTCCACTTT
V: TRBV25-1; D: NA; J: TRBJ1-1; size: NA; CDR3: CASSEWLGISNTEAFF; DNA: TGTGCCAGCAGTGAATGGTTAGGGATTTCGAACACTGAAGCTTTCTTT
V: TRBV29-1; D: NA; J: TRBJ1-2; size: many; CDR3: CSAVQVGVNYGYTF; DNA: TGCAGCGCCGTACAGGTGGGGGTAAACTATGGCTACACCTTC
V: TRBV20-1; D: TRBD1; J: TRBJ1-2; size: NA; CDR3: CSASQTGGLYGYTF; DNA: TGCAGTGCTTCCCAGACAGGGGGCCTCTATGGCTACACCTTC
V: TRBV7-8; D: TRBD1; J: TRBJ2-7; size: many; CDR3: CASSIQGFSHEQYF; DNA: TGTGCCAGCAGCATACAGGGGTTCTCCCACGAGCAGTACTTC
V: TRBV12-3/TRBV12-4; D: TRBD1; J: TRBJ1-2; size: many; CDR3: CASRNRDRDYGYTF; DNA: TGTGCCAGCAGGAACCGGGACAGGGACTATGGCTACACCTTC
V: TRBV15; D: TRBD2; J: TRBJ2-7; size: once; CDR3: CATKVGGMTTTSYEQYF; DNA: TGTGCCACCAAGGTGGGAGGGATGACGACCACCTCCTACGAGCAGTACTTC
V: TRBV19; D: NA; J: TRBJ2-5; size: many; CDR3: CASSETQYF; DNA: TGTGCCAGCAGTGAGACCCAGTACTTC
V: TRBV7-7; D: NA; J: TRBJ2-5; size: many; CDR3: CASSVTPELQETQYF; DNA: TGTGCTAGCAGCGTAACCCCCGAGCTACAAGAGACCCAGTACTTC
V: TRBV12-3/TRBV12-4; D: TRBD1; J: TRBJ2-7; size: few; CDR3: CASSPRDRGMYEQYF; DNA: TGTGCCAGCAGTCCCCGGGACAGGGGGATGTACGAGCAGTACTTC
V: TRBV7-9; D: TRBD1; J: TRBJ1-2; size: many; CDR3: CASSHWQGAIGYTF; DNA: TGTGCCAGCAGCCATTGGCAGGGGGCAATAGGCTACACCTTC
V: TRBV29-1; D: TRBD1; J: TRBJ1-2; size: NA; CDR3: CSYSTGVRGYTF; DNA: TGCAGTTACTCCACAGGGGTACGGGGCTACACCTTC
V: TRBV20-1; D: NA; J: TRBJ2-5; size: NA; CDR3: CSASTAGWETQYF; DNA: TGCAGTGCCAGCACGGCAGGCTGGGAGACCCAGTACTTC
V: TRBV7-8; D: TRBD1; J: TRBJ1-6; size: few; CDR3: CASSPDRGTNSPLHF; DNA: TGTGCCAGCAGCCCTGACAGGGGGACTAATTCACCCCTCCACTTT
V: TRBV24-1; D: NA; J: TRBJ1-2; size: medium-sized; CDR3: CATSEPGTNYGYTF; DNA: TGTGCCACCAGTGAACCGGGGACTAACTATGGCTACACCTTC
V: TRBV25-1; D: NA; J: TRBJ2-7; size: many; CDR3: CASSDASGTPYEQYF; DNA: TGTGCCAGCAGTGACGCTTCAGGGACCCCCTACGAGCAGTACTTC
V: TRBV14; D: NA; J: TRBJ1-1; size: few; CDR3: CASSQFQGSTEAFF; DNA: TGTGCCAGCAGCCAATTTCAGGGATCCACTGAAGCTTTCTTT
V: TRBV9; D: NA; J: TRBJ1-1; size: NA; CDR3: CASSISSGGDGTEAFF; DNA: TGTGCCAGCAGCATCTCCTCTGGCGGGGACGGCACTGAAGCTTTCTTT
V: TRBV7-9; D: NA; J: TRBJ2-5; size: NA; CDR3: CASSPPPRLAQETQYF; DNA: TGTGCCAGCAGCCCCCCCCCGCGGCTAGCGCAAGAGACCCAGTACTTC
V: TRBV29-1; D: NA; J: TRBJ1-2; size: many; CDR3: CSVEDLSGFVFFGYTF; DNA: TGCAGCGTTGAAGATCTTTCGGGGTTTGTTTTCTTTGGCTACACCTTC
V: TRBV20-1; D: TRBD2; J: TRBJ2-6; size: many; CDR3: CSARGTSGSGANVLTF; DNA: TGCAGTGCTAGAGGGACTAGCGGCTCTGGGGCCAACGTCCTGACTTTC
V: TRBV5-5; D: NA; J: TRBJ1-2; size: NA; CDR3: CASSVRDTVVYGYTF; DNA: TGTGCCAGCAGCGTCCGGGACACAGTAGTCTATGGCTACACCTTC
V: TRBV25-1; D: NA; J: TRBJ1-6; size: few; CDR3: CASSERVNSPLHF; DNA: TGTGCCAGCAGTGAGAGAGTAAATTCACCCCTCCACTTT
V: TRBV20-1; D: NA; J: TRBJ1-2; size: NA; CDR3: CSARDSNRYTF; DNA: TGCAGTGCTAGAGATAGCAATCGCTACACCTTC
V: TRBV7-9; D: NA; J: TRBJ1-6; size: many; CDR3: CASSLIPLARSSYNSPLHF; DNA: TGTGCCAGCAGCCTAATCCCATTAGCACGCAGCTCCTATAATTCACCCCTCCACTTT
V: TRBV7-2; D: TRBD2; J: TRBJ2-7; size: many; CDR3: CASSPGLASNEQYF; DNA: TGTGCCAGCAGCCCCGGACTAGCCTCGAACGAGCAGTACTTC
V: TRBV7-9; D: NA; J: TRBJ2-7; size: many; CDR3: CASSVDTSYEQYF; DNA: TGTGCCAGCAGCGTGGACACCTCCTACGAGCAGTACTTC
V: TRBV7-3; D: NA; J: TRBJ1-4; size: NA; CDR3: CASSLIGAGNEKLFF; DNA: TGTGCCAGCAGCTTAATAGGGGCTGGTAATGAAAAACTGTTTTTT
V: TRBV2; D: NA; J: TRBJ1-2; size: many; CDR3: CASSDMGGYTF; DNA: TGTGCCAGCAGTGACATGGGTGGCTACACCTTC
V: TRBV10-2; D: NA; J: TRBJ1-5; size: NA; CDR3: CASSEGATGLQPQHF; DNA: TGCGCCAGCAGTGAGGGGGCGACAGGTTTGCAGCCCCAGCATTTT
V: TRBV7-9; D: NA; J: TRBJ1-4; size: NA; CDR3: CASSLDRDLNEKLFF; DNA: TGTGCCAGCAGCTTAGACAGGGACCTTAATGAAAAACTGTTTTTT
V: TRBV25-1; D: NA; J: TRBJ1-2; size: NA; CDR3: CATVTGSGYTF; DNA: TGTGCTACCGTAACAGGGAGTGGCTACACCTTC
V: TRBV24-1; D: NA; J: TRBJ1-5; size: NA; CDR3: CATKARDNNNQPQHF; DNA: TGTGCCACCAAAGCCCGGGATAATAACAATCAGCCCCAGCATTTT
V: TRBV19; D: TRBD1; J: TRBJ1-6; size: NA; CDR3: CAGSIGDRRSPLHF; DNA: TGTGCCGGTAGTATCGGGGACAGGCGTTCACCCCTCCACTTT
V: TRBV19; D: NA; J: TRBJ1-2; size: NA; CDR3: CASSIDGNNYGYTF; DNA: TGTGCCAGTAGTATAGACGGAAATAACTATGGCTACACCTTC
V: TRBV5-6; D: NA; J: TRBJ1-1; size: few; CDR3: CASSLVLPNTEAFF; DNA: TGTGCCAGCAGCTTGGTACTCCCTAACACTGAAGCTTTCTTT
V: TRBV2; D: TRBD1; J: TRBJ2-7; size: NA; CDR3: CASRKDRAIYEQYF; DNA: TGTGCCAGCCGGAAGGACAGGGCAATCTACGAGCAGTACTTC
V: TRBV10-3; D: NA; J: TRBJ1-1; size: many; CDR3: CATKGSTEAFF; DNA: TGTGCCACCAAGGGAAGCACTGAAGCTTTCTTT
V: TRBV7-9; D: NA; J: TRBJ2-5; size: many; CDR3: CASSLRVTETQYF; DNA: TGTGCTAGCAGCTTACGTGTGACGGAGACCCAGTACTTC
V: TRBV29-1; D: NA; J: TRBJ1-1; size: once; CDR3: CSGSLGMNTEAFF; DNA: TGCAGCGGATCTCTGGGCATGAACACTGAAGCTTTCTTT
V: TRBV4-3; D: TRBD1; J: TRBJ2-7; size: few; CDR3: CASSLGQGLNEQYF; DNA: TGCGCCAGCAGCCTGGGACAGGGCCTCAACGAGCAGTACTTC
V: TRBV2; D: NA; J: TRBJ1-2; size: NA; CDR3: CAGSGRGATNYGYTF; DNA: TGTGCCGGCAGTGGCCGGGGGGCCACTAACTATGGCTACACCTTC
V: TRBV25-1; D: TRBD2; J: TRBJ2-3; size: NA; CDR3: CASSLTSGGVRTDTQYF; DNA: TGTGCCAGCAGCTTGACTAGCGGGGGAGTTCGTACAGATACGCAGTATTTT
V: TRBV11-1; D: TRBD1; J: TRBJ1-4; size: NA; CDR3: CASSLRQGDNEKLFF; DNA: TGTGCCAGCAGCTTACGACAGGGCGATAATGAAAAACTGTTTTTT
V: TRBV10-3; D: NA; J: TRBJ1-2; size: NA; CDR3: CAIRGRYGYTF; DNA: TGTGCCATCAGGGGTCGGTATGGCTACACCTTC
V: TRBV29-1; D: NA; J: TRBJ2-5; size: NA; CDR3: CSLGPGTHQETQYF; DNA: TGCAGCCTAGGCCCCGGGACCCATCAAGAGACCCAGTACTTC
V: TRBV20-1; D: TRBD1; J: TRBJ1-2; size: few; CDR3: CSARDKGTALVSAYGYTF; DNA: TGCAGTGCTAGAGATAAAGGGACAGCTTTGGTCTCTGCGTATGGCTACACCTTC
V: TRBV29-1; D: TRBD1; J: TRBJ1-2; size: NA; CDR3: CSVADRSGTAPFYTF; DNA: TGCAGCGTTGCAGATCGAAGCGGGACAGCTCCCTTTTACACCTTC
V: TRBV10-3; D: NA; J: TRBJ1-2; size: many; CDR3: CASSPGQDYGYTF; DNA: TGTGCCAGCTCACCAGGACAAGACTATGGCTACACCTTC
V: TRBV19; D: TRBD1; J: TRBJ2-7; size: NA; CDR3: CATIGQGSYEQYF; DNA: TGTGCCACTATAGGACAGGGGAGCTACGAGCAGTACTTC
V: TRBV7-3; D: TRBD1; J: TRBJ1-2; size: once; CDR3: CASSPTGQGDHYGYTF; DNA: TGTGCCAGCAGCCCAACCGGACAGGGAGACCACTATGGCTACACCTTC
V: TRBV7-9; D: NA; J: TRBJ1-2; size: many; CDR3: CASSPAGAGYGYTF; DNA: TGTGCCAGCAGCCCCGCCGGGGCAGGGTATGGCTACACCTTC
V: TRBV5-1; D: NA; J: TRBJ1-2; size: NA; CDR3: CASSFDRNGYTF; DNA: TGCGCCAGCAGCTTTGACAGGAATGGCTACACCTTC
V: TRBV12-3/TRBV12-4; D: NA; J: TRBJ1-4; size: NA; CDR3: CASSQGRGKLFF; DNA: TGTGCCAGCAGTCAGGGGAGAGGAAAACTGTTTTTT
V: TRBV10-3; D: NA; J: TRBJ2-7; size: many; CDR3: CAISGGGTYEQYF; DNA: TGTGCCATCAGTGGAGGGGGGACCTACGAGCAGTACTTC